This T cell receptor beta chain was sequenced in a study of T cells in Graves' hyperthyroidism and ophthalmopathy. At the level of the study: The authors collected peripheral blood at initial diagnosis, before any treatment. General observations from the study: Most thyroid clonotypes with frequency above 0.001 were detected in blood.

Not enrolled were patients with uncontrolled infection, other autoimmune disease, pregnancy or lactation. In its sample, this clonotype was seen a few times. Its antigen is currently unknown. Researchers amplified the TCR beta CDR3 regions from RNA transcripts. The study used the HTBI primer set for a first-round RT-PCR of the TCR CDR3. TCRdb reanalysed the multiplex PCR reads using MiXCR and keeps one entry per CDR3 protein. The repertoire has under 550,000 distinct CDR3 sequences, 15% to 20% of them found once; the top ten carry about 50%. V shed 1 base, J shed 5 bases, and the junction held 14 bases outside the gene matches. CDR1 SGHAT and CDR2 FQNNGV come from the germline V gene. This CDR3 has 18 amino acids.

The chain has TRBV11-2 and TRBJ2-5; 9 bases are a match to TRBD2. The source of this sequence is a man aged 35-49 years with Graves' ophthalmopathy. The sample was blood. CDR3 sequence: CASSLGRGGAFRVETQYF. The CDR3 DNA follows: TGTGCCAGCAGCTTAGGACGCGGGGGGGCCTTTAGGGTCGAGACCCAGTACTTC.